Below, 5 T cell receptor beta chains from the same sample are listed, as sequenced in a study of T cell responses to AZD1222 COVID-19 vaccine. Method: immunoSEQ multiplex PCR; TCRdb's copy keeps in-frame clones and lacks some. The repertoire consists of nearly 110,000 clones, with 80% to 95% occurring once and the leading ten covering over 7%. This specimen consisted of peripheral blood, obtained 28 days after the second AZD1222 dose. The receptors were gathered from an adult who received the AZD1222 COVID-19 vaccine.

CDR3 nucleotide sequence: TGCAGCGTTGTGGATCTAGCGGCCTCCTACGAGCAGTACTTC. Protein product: CSVVDLAASYEQYF. The chain employs TRBV29-1 and TRBJ2-7; 7 nucleotides line up with TRBD2. Germline V lookup: CDR1 SQVTM, CDR2 ANQGSEA. Trimming removed 4 bases from V and 0 bases from J; junction bases left unmatched: 6. The CDR3 is 14 amino acids.

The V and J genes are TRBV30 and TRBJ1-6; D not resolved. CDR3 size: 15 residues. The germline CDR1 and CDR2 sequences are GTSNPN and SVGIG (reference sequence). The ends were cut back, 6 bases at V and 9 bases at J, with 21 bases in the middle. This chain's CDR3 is CACTGGSDYRSPLHF. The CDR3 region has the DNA TGTGCCTGTACCGGTGGATCGGATTATCGTTCACCCCTCCACTTT.

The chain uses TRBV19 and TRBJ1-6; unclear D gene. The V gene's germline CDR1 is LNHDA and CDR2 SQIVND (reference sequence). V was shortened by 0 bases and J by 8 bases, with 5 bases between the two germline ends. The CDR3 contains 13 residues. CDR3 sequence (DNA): TGTGCCAGTAGTATAGATCAGGATTCACCCCTCCACTTT. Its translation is CASSIDQDSPLHF. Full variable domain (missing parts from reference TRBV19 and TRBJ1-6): DGGITQSPKYLFRKEGQNVTLSCEQNLNHDAMYWYRQDPGQGLRLIYYSQIVNDFQKGDIAEGYSVSREKKESFPLTVTSAQKNPTAFYLCASSIDQDSPLHFGNGTRLTVT.

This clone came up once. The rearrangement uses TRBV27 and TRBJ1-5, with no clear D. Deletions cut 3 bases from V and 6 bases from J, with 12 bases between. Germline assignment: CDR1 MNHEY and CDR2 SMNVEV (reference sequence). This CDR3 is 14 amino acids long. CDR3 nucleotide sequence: TGTGCCAGCAGTTTTTCGGGAGCGGCTCAGCCCCAGCATTTT. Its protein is CASSFSGAAQPQHF.

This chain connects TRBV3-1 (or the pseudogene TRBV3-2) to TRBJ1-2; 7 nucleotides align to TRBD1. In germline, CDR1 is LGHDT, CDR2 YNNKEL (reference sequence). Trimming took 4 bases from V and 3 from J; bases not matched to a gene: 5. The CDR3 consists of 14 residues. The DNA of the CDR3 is TGTGCCAGCAGCCCACCCCAGGGGGACTATGGCTACACCTTC. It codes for CASSPPQGDYGYTF.